The 25 T cell receptor beta chains in this list originate from one sample, sequenced in a study of control samples from healthy donors and cancer patients. Profiling relied on immunoSEQ multiplex PCR, and the TCRdb table lists in-frame clones only, not all of them. The table includes about 130,000 clones, roughly 90% detected once. The specimen sequenced was blood. Source of these receptors: a man in his forties in good health.

The chain uses TRBV29-1 and TRBJ2-5; unclear D gene. CDR3 length: 13 amino acids. V was clipped by 3 bases and J by 2 bases, with 10 bases between them. Per the germline V gene, CDR1 is SQVTM and CDR2 is ANQGSEA. The CDR3 DNA is TGCAGCGTTGATGGGAAAGATCAAGAGACCCAGTACTTC. Translation gives CSVDGKDQETQYF.

J is TRBJ1-3 and V is TRBV10-3; the match to TRBD1 covers 10 bases. The CDR3 loop spans 15 amino acids. With 6 bases clipped from V and 4 bases from J, the junction kept 6 bases outside the gene matches. CDR1 is ENHRY, CDR2 SYGVKD, per germline. The CDR3 DNA reads TGTGCCATCAGCTTCGGGACAGGGGTCGGAAACACCATATATTTT. This sequence encodes CAISFGTGVGNTIYF.

For the CDR3, the DNA is TGTGCCTGGAGTGAGAGCGGGGCTTTTACCCCGGATGAGCAGTTCTTC. Protein: CAWSESGAFTPDEQFF. This chain joins TRBV30 and TRBJ2-1; 7 nucleotides line up with TRBD2. The V gene end was trimmed by 1 base and the J gene end by 8 bases; junction bases not matched to a gene: 14. In germline, CDR1 is GTSNPN, CDR2 SVGIG (reference sequence). The CDR3 is made up of 16 amino acids.

The chain joins TRBV10-3 to TRBJ2-5, with 10 bases lining up with TRBD2. This CDR3 is 16 amino acids long. The J segment lost 2 bases and the V segment lost 4 bases, leaving 7 bases of the junction unmatched. The germline gives CDR1 ENHRY, CDR2 SYGVKD. CDR3 amino acids: CAISGASGGDQETQYF. The CDR3 DNA reads TGTGCCATCAGTGGGGCTAGCGGGGGAGATCAAGAGACCCAGTACTTC.

Concerning this clone itself: The identical CDR3 is also encoded by other nucleotide sequences in the sample. The rearrangement joins TRBV7-9 to TRBJ2-7; D remains ambiguous. With 1 base removed from V and 1 base from J, the gap between germline ends came to 2 bases. The germline gives CDR1 SEHNR, CDR2 FQNEAQ (reference sequence). CDR3 length: 12 amino acids. CDR3 nucleotides: TGTGCCAGCAGCTTAGAATCCTACGAGCAGTACTTC. It yields the protein CASSLESYEQYF.

This clone was counted only a few times. J is TRBJ2-5 and V is TRBV5-4; no firm D call. V dropped 4 bases and J dropped 0 bases, with 4 bases sitting between them. This CDR3 region has 12 residues. CDR1 is SGHNT and CDR2 is YYREEE in the germline V gene (reference sequence). In DNA form, the CDR3 reads TGTGCCAGCAGCCCATACCAAGAGACCCAGTACTTC. Amino acids: CASSPYQETQYF.

The chain employs TRBV5-1 and TRBJ2-2, with a weak D call TRBD2 (5 bases). V dropped 0 bases and J dropped 2 bases, with 8 bases sitting between them. Germline V gene sequence: CDR1 SGHRS, CDR2 YFSETQ. CDR3 length equals 15 residues. The CDR3 spells CASSLGGFNTGELFF. The CDR3 DNA reads TGCGCCAGCAGCTTGGGAGGGTTTAACACCGGGGAGCTGTTTTTT.

The chain uses TRBV6-5 and TRBJ2-2; D call uncertain. Germline assignment: CDR1 MNHEY and CDR2 SVGAGI. The ends were cut back, 6 bases at V and 0 bases at J, with 8 bases in the middle. This CDR3 spans 14 amino acids. CDR3: CASSSYSNTGELFF. Written as DNA, the CDR3 is TGTGCCAGCAGCTCCTATTCGAACACCGGGGAGCTGTTTTTT.

This clone was counted a few times. Here the CDR3 reads CASSSTANTEAFF. The CDR3 nucleotides read TGTGCCAGCAGCTCGACGGCGAACACTGAAGCTTTCTTT. The chain employs TRBV5-4 and TRBJ1-1, with no clear D. In germline, CDR1 is SGHNT, CDR2 YYREEE (reference sequence). V lost 3 bases and J lost 1, with 7 bases in between. The CDR3 sequence is 13 residues long. Full variable domain (missing parts from reference TRBV5-4 and TRBJ1-1): ETGVTQSPTHLIKTRGQQVTLRCSSQSGHNTVSWYQQALGQGPQFIFQYYREEENGRGNFPPRFSGLQFPNYSSELNVNALELDDSALYLCASSSTANTEAFFGQGTRLTVV.

The chain combines TRBV3-1 (or the pseudogene TRBV3-2) with TRBJ2-3; D perhaps matches TRBD2 (6 bases). The germline V and J ends were trimmed by 3 bases and 4 bases, with 8 bases remaining between them. The CDR3 is made up of 13 amino acids. Germline V gene lookup returns CDR1 LGHDT and CDR2 YNNKEL (reference sequence). In DNA, the CDR3 is TGTGCCAGCAGCCAGTTAGCGGCAGATACGCAGTATTTT. The encoded protein is CASSQLAADTQYF.

The chain uses TRBV7-2 and TRBJ2-5; the match to TRBD2 covers 8 bases. Losses at the gene ends were 1 base for V and 4 bases for J; bases not matched to a gene: 8. The CDR3 is 16 amino acids. From germline, CDR1 is SGHTA and CDR2 FQGNSA. The chain's CDR3 is CASSLDTGGSPETQYF. As DNA, the CDR3 is TGTGCCAGCAGCTTAGATACGGGGGGGTCCCCAGAGACCCAGTACTTC.

Regarding this clone: Its ends do not fully match the called genes, so a read error is possible. The V and J genes are TRBV7-9 and TRBJ1-1; D remains unclear. The CDR3 runs 16 residues. Germline CDR1 is SEHNR and CDR2 is FQNEAQ (reference sequence). The CDR3 DNA reads as TGTGCCAGCAGCATAGCGGTTGCGCCGAACCATAATGAAGCTTTCTTT. This encodes CASSIAVAPNHNEAFF.

The V and J genes are TRBV15 and TRBJ1-1; D is unresolved. Trimming shortened V by 0 bases and J by 2 bases, and 7 bases separated the two germline ends. The CDR3 loop spans 14 amino acids. Germline V gives CDR1 LNHNV, CDR2 YYDKDF (reference sequence). The CDR3 sequence is CATSRDSYNTEAFF. CDR3 DNA sequence: TGTGCCACCAGCAGAGATTCGTACAACACTGAAGCTTTCTTT.

As concerns this clone: Relative to the germline gene, one junction end is altered; a read error may explain this. CDR3 protein: CASSNRDSGWTPSEKLFF. In DNA, the CDR3 is TGTGCTAGCAGCAACCGGGACTCAGGGTGGACACCCTCTGAAAAACTGTTTTTT. This chain joins TRBV7-7 and TRBJ1-4; D perhaps matches TRBD1 (5 bases). The CDR3 loop spans 18 amino acids. From germline, CDR1 is SSHAT and CDR2 FNYEAQ (reference sequence).

This chain joins TRBV30 and TRBJ2-1; TRBD1 matches 7 bases. The J segment lost 4 bases and the V segment lost 7 bases, leaving 1 base of the junction unmatched. Germline V CDR1 and CDR2: GTSNPN, SVGIG (reference sequence). The CDR3 has 11 residues. CDR3 bases: TGTGCCTTACAGGGGTACAATGAGCAGTTCTTC. Encoded protein: CALQGYNEQFF.

The chain employs TRBV2 and TRBJ2-4; 9 positions agree with TRBD1. Germline CDR1 and CDR2: SNHLY and FYNNEI. This CDR3 is 15 amino acids long. Trimming cost V 7 bases and J 7 bases; bases outside gene matches: 11. The CDR3 loop is CASTIFLGQGNIQYF. The CDR3 DNA sequence: TGTGCCAGCACTATTTTTCTGGGACAGGGCAACATTCAGTACTTC.

This clone was picked up a small number of times. The V and J genes are TRBV4-2 and TRBJ1-1, with no clear D. V lost 1 base to trimming and J lost 1 base, with 7 bases between them. CDR1 is LGHNA, CDR2 YNFKEQ, per germline. The CDR3 is 14 amino acids. The CDR3 loop reads CASSQVTANTEAFF. Here the CDR3 DNA reads TGTGCCAGCAGCCAAGTCACGGCGAACACTGAAGCTTTCTTT.

The V call is TRBV7-9, the J call TRBJ1-2; the D is unclear. Deletions cut 5 bases from V and 4 bases from J, with 20 bases between. In germline, CDR1 is SEHNR, CDR2 FQNEAQ (reference sequence). There are 16 residues in the CDR3. CDR3 sequence (DNA): TGTGCCAGCAGCCCCGGCGAGTGGAATGAGGGCTATGGCTACACCTTC. It is translated as CASSPGEWNEGYGYTF.

The chain recombines TRBV11-2 with TRBJ1-3; 7 nucleotides line up with TRBD1. Germline CDR1 SGHAT, CDR2 FQNNGV. CDR3 length: 16 residues. V dropped 4 bases and J dropped 1; count of bases not matched to a gene: 7. In nucleotides, the CDR3 is TGTGCCAGCAGCTCGTACGACAGGGTATCTGGAAACACCATATATTTT. Translated: CASSSYDRVSGNTIYF.

The chain recombines TRBV7-8 with TRBJ2-1; 10 bases are a match to TRBD2. Germline CDR1 SGHVS, CDR2 FQNEAQ. The CDR3 sequence is 16 residues long. Trimming at V came to 3 bases and at J to 3 bases, leaving 5 bases not matched to a gene. CDR3 amino acids: CASSFGLAGDYNEQFF. CDR3 coding DNA: TGTGCCAGCAGCTTTGGGCTAGCGGGGGACTACAATGAGCAGTTCTTC.

The J gene is TRBJ1-1, the V gene TRBV30, with TRBD1 matching over 7 bases. CDR1 GTSNPN and CDR2 SVGIG come from the germline V gene (reference sequence). V lost 5 bases and J lost 5; bases outside the gene matches: 2. This CDR3 spans 11 amino acids. The CDR3 is CAWGDSTEAFF. The CDR3 DNA reads as TGTGCCTGGGGGGACAGTACTGAAGCTTTCTTT.

On this clone: The identical CDR3 is also encoded by other nucleotide sequences in the sample. The chain is built from TRBV18 and TRBJ1-2; no clear D gene. The CDR3 totals 12 residues. The germline V and J ends were trimmed by 3 bases and 5 bases, with 7 bases remaining between them. Germline V gene sequence: CDR1 KGHSH, CDR2 LQKENI. CDR3 DNA sequence: TGTGCCAGCTCACCGACGGATTATGGCTACACCTTC. Protein sequence: CASSPTDYGYTF.

In nucleotides, the CDR3 is TGTGCCAGCTCACCAACGCCAGCCTTCTCTGGAAACACCATATATTTT. Encoded protein: CASSPTPAFSGNTIYF. The chain recombines TRBV18 with TRBJ1-3; D ambiguous. Germline assignment: CDR1 KGHSH and CDR2 LQKENI. This CDR3 contains 16 residues. Trimming took 2 bases from V and 0 from J, leaving 11 bases between them.

The J gene is TRBJ2-7, the V gene TRBV9; D is perhaps TRBD2 (5 bases). Germline-derived CDR1 and CDR2 are SGDLS and YYNGEE. CDR3 length: 15 residues. Trimming left V 0 bases short and J 0 bases short, with 10 bases between. The CDR3 sequence: CASSVGLRSSYEQYF. The CDR3 coding sequence is TGTGCCAGCAGCGTAGGACTAAGAAGCTCCTACGAGCAGTACTTC.

This chain uses TRBV5-1 with TRBJ2-2; 10 bases are a match to TRBD2. Unmatched junction bases numbered 1, after V lost 2 bases and J lost 0 bases. The CDR3 extends over 16 amino acids. The germline V gene encodes CDR1 SGHRS and CDR2 YFSETQ. CDR3 sequence reads: CASSFSGGSNTGELFF. CDR3 coding DNA: TGCGCCAGCAGCTTTAGCGGGGGGTCGAACACCGGGGAGCTGTTTTTT.